One and the same sample provided the 32 T cell receptor beta chains below, sequenced in a study of blood T cells in healthy people across ages. The use of a sample-barcoded 5' primer and a J-beta primer mix characterized a second PCR of 7 to 11 cycles. TCRdb reprocessed the 5' RACE reads with MiXCR, giving one entry per CDR3 protein. The top ten clones hold roughly 3.5% of a sample with roughly 800,000 distinct CDR3 sequences, 25% of them seen once. This sample also appeared in a second study, on T cells of mothers and their children.

The source material was blood. The receptors come from a boy aged 5-17 years in good health.

This clonotype was detected only a few times. The chain employs TRBV6-6 and TRBJ2-7; D is unclear. The V end lost 6 bases, the J end lost 6 bases, and 15 bases lay between the germline ends. Germline CDR1 and CDR2: MNHNY and SVGAGI (reference sequence). The CDR3 is made up of 13 amino acids. Written as DNA, the CDR3 is TGTGCCAGCAGATTATCGTTCTCTTCCGAGCAGTACTTC. Amino acids: CASRLSFSSEQYF.

The genes are TRBV9 and TRBJ1-4, with no clear D. This CDR3 has 16 residues. Trimming left V 0 bases short and J 6 bases short, with 15 bases between. CDR1 is SGDLS, CDR2 YYNGEE, per germline. The CDR3 DNA reads TGTGCCAGCAGCGTAGGCCCCCCGCGTCAGGATGAAAAACTGTTTTTT. It is translated as CASSVGPPRQDEKLFF.

This clonotype has a handful of counts. The chain links TRBV10-3 to TRBJ2-5; 10 bases line up with TRBD2. From germline, CDR1 is ENHRY and CDR2 SYGVKD. This CDR3 spans 18 amino acids. Germline trimming cut 3 bases from V and 0 bases from J; bases unmatched to any gene: 10. The CDR3, as DNA: TGTGCCATCAGTGACGGGACTAGCGCCGATCGGTACCAAGAGACCCAGTACTTC. Encoded protein: CAISDGTSADRYQETQYF.

The chain recombines TRBV19 with TRBJ2-4; TRBD2 might be the D (7 bases). The CDR3 is made up of 15 amino acids. V lost 7 bases and J 1 base, leaving 14 bases between the germline ends. Germline V gives CDR1 LNHDA, CDR2 SQIVND (reference sequence). For the CDR3, the DNA is TGTGCCAGTAATGGGGGGGCGTCGGCCAAAAACATTCAGTACTTC. Encoded protein: CASNGGASAKNIQYF.

The chain recombines TRBV6-6 with TRBJ1-5; D is unresolved. CDR3 length: 12 residues. Germline values: CDR1 MNHNY, CDR2 SVGAGI (reference sequence). Trimming cost V 7 bases and J 3 bases, with 7 bases left between them. CDR3 protein: CASKPDNQPQHF. The CDR3 DNA reads TGTGCCAGCAAACCAGACAATCAGCCCCAGCATTTT.

Ten or more counts support this clonotype. V gene TRBV29-1 combines with J gene TRBJ2-5; TRBD2 matches 8 bases. CDR1 is SQVTM, CDR2 ANQGSEA, per germline. Trimming cost V 3 bases and J 0 bases; bases outside gene matches: 6. The CDR3 totals 15 residues. CDR3 DNA: TGCAGCGTTGATAGCGGGACTTTGTACCAAGAGACCCAGTACTTC. This sequence encodes CSVDSGTLYQETQYF. The entire variable domain, with the rest obtained from reference TRBV29-1 and TRBJ2-5, is as follows: SAVISQKPSRDICQRGTSLTIQCQVDSQVTMMFWYRQQPGQSLTLIATANQGSEATYESGFVIDKFPISRPNLTFSTLTVSNMSPEDSSIYLCSVDSGTLYQETQYFGPGTRLLVL.

The chain uses TRBV20-1 and TRBJ2-5, with 10 positions matching TRBD2. The end of the DNA is better explained by TRBJ2-1, so the J call may be wrong. CDR1 and CDR2 from the germline V gene are DFQATT and SNEGSKA (reference sequence). This CDR3 region has 15 residues. DNA for the CDR3: TGCAGTGCTAGAGTTCCCCTAGCGGGAGTCTATGAGCAGTTCTTC. It encodes CSARVPLAGVYEQFF.

The chain links TRBV24-1 to TRBJ2-3; 8 bases line up with TRBD1. CDR3 size: 13 residues. Per germline, CDR1 KGHDR and CDR2 SFDVKD. V shed 9 bases and J 3 bases; nucleotides not matched to a gene: 4. This CDR3 is CATGGQGTDTQYF. The CDR3 nucleotides are TGTGCCACCGGTGGACAGGGAACAGATACGCAGTATTTT.

CDR3 sequence reads: CSAKTRAGGRYEQYF. The CDR3 coding sequence is TGCAGCGCTAAAACTCGCGCGGGAGGGCGCTACGAGCAGTACTTC. This chain uses TRBV29-1 with TRBJ2-5; 9 nucleotides line up with TRBD2. The better agreement between TRBJ2-7 and the DNA end casts doubt on the J call. This CDR3 region has 15 residues. Germline-derived CDR1 and CDR2 are SQVTM and ANQGSEA.

This clonotype was seen just once. The chain uses TRBV13 and TRBJ1-1, with D maybe TRBD1 (5 bases). V lost 5 bases and J 2 bases, leaving 15 bases between the germline ends. The V gene's germline CDR1 is PRHDT and CDR2 FYEKMQ (reference sequence). This CDR3 spans 15 amino acids. CDR3 in DNA: TGTGCCAGCAGCAGACGAGAGGGGCGTAACACTGAAGCTTTCTTT. Translation gives CASSRREGRNTEAFF. Complete variable domain (other parts from reference TRBV13 and TRBJ1-1): AAGVIQSPRHLIKEKRETATLKCYPIPRHDTVYWYQQGPGQDPQFLISFYEKMQSDKGSIPDRFSAQQFSDYHSELNMSSLELGDSALYFCASSRREGRNTEAFFGQGTRLTVV.

This clonotype was recorded a few times. The V call is TRBV19, the J call TRBJ2-5; D assignment may be TRBD1 or TRBD2 (5 bases each). Trimming removed 5 bases from V and 4 bases from J, with 17 bases in between. This CDR3 region has 15 residues. Germline V gene data show CDR1 as LNHDA and CDR2 as SQIVND (reference sequence). CDR3 in amino acids: CASSGAGRTGETQYF. As DNA, the CDR3 is TGTGCCAGTAGTGGGGCGGGCCGGACTGGAGAGACCCAGTACTTC. The entire variable domain, with the rest obtained from reference TRBV19 and TRBJ2-5, is as follows: DGGITQSPKYLFRKEGQNVTLSCEQNLNHDAMYWYRQDPGQGLRLIYYSQIVNDFQKGDIAEGYSVSREKKESFPLTVTSAQKNPTAFYLCASSGAGRTGETQYFGPGTRLLVL.

This clonotype has at least ten counts. V is TRBV7-8 and J is TRBJ2-3; 8 bases align to TRBD2. CDR3 length: 16 residues. Germline trimming cut 5 bases from V and 0 bases from J; bases unmatched to any gene: 7. CDR1 SGHVS and CDR2 FQNEAQ come from the germline V gene. The CDR3 bases are TGTGCCAGCAGCCCAGCAGCGGGGGTTAGCACAGATACGCAGTATTTT. Protein sequence: CASSPAAGVSTDTQYF. Complete variable domain (other parts from reference TRBV7-8 and TRBJ2-3): GAGVSQSPRYKVAKRGQDVALRCDPISGHVSLFWYQQALGQGPEFLTYFQNEAQLDKSGLPSDRFFAERPEGSVSTLKIQRTQQEDSAVYLCASSPAAGVSTDTQYFGPGTRLTVL.

The J gene is TRBJ2-5, the V gene TRBV7-3; 10 positions agree with TRBD2. This CDR3 region has 16 residues. Germline trimming cut 5 bases from V and 2 bases from J; bases unmatched to any gene: 8. Germline CDR1 SGHTA, CDR2 FQGTGA. This CDR3 is CASSAGGLASQETQYF. Here the CDR3 DNA reads TGTGCCAGCAGCGCCGGGGGACTAGCGTCTCAAGAGACCCAGTACTTC. The whole variable domain, filled in from reference TRBV7-3 and TRBJ2-5, reads GAGVSQTPSNKVTEKGKYVELRCDPISGHTALYWYRQSLGQGPEFLIYFQGTGAADDSGLPNDRFFAVRPEGSVSTLKIQRTERGDSAVYLCASSAGGLASQETQYFGPGTRLLVL.

This clonotype was seen a few times. V usage is TRBV6-9 and J usage is TRBJ2-1, with D unclear. Trimming pared 6 bases from V and 13 bases from J, leaving 19 bases between. The germline V gene has CDR1 MNHGY and CDR2 SVAAGI. The CDR3 is 13 residues long. CDR3 sequence (DNA): TGTGCCAGCAGCCCCCCTAGGATTTTGGGTCAGTTCTTC. Translated: CASSPPRILGQFF.

The chain uses TRBV6-1 and TRBJ2-3; 13 bases map to TRBD2. With 9 bases clipped from V and 4 bases from J, the junction kept 7 bases outside the gene matches. The CDR3 runs 15 residues. Germline lookup yields CDR1 MNHNS and CDR2 SASEGT. The CDR3 bases are TGTGCCAGGGGGATAACTAGCGGGAGGGCAGATACGCAGTATTTT. Protein: CARGITSGRADTQYF.

This clonotype has a handful of counts. The rearrangement links TRBV6-1 to TRBJ1-5; no reliable D call. Trimming took off 2 bases at V and 5 bases at J, with 10 bases between the two ends. Germline values: CDR1 MNHNS, CDR2 SASEGT. There are 14 residues in the CDR3. This chain's CDR3 is CASSEIGGYQPQHF. In DNA, the CDR3 is TGTGCCAGCAGTGAAATCGGAGGTTATCAGCCCCAGCATTTT.

This clonotype was found a few times. The chain combines TRBV25-1 with TRBJ2-1; 8 bases line up with TRBD1. Trimming cost V 8 bases and J 6 bases; bases outside gene matches: 9. Looked up from germline, CDR1 is MGHDK and CDR2 is SYGVNS. The CDR3 runs 14 residues. CDR3 in amino acids: CASGQGYPGNEQFF. The CDR3 bases are TGTGCCAGCGGACAGGGTTACCCCGGCAATGAGCAGTTCTTC.

V and J are TRBV6-2 or TRBV6-3 and TRBJ2-3; 8 bases agree with TRBD1. Germline V lookup: CDR1 MNHEY, CDR2 SVGEGT. The CDR3 is 14 residues long. The trim removed 9 bases at V and 1 base at J, leaving 6 bases unmatched. Here the CDR3 DNA reads TGTGCCAGGATCAGGGGGCGACGCACAGATACGCAGTATTTT. Its protein is CARIRGRRTDTQYF.

This clonotype showed up just a few times. V gene TRBV29-1 combines with J gene TRBJ2-5; no definite D call. The end of the DNA aligns better with TRBJ2-7, so the J call may be wrong. There are 10 residues in the CDR3. Germline assignment: CDR1 SQVTM and CDR2 ANQGSEA. Written as DNA, the CDR3 is TGCAGCGTAAGAAATGACGAGCAGTACTTC. Protein: CSVRNDEQYF.

This clonotype was counted between two and nine times. This chain joins TRBV3-1 and TRBJ2-5, with no clear D. From germline, CDR1 is LGHDT and CDR2 YNNKEL (reference sequence). This CDR3 has 12 residues. The germline V and J ends were trimmed by 6 bases and 4 bases, with 9 bases remaining between them. CDR3 amino acids: CASRDKGETQYF. CDR3 sequence (DNA): TGTGCCAGCAGGGATAAGGGAGAGACCCAGTACTTC.

This clonotype came up a few times. The CDR3 nucleotides read TGCGCCAGCAGCCAAGGAGCCAGCTCTAGCTCCTACAATGAGCAGTTCTTC. This translates into CASSQGASSSSYNEQFF. V gene TRBV4-3 combines with J gene TRBJ2-1; D is unresolved. This CDR3 region has 17 residues. Per germline, CDR1 LGHNA and CDR2 YSLEER. The germline V and J ends were trimmed by 1 base and 0 bases, with 13 bases remaining between them.

This chain links TRBV20-1 with TRBJ2-1; D may be TRBD2 (6 bases). In germline, CDR1 is DFQATT, CDR2 SNEGSKA (reference sequence). V lost 0 bases, J lost 8 bases, and 8 bases lay in between. The CDR3 has 12 residues. CDR3 nucleotides: TGCAGTGCTAGAGATGGAGGGCATGAGCAGTTCTTC. It codes for CSARDGGHEQFF.

The gene calls are TRBV7-9 and TRBJ1-3, with no clear D. CDR1 is SEHNR, CDR2 FQNEAQ, per germline (reference sequence). Trimming took off 2 bases at V and 0 bases at J, with 8 bases between the two ends. The CDR3 sequence is 15 residues long. CDR3 sequence (DNA): TGTGCCAGCAGCTTATTAGACGACTCTGGAAACACCATATATTTT. This codes for CASSLLDDSGNTIYF.

Only a few counts were recorded for this clonotype. The rearrangement joins TRBV25-1 to TRBJ2-7; 12 nucleotides line up with TRBD1. The trim removed 1 base at V and 8 bases at J, leaving 6 bases unmatched. Per germline, CDR1 MGHDK and CDR2 SYGVNS. There are 15 residues in the CDR3. CDR3 protein: CASSESGTGGSKQYF. CDR3 in DNA: TGTGCCAGCAGTGAATCTGGGACAGGGGGCAGTAAGCAGTACTTC.

This clonotype occurred a few times. The chain has TRBV29-1 and TRBJ2-5, with 7 bases aligning to TRBD1. The DNA end favors TRBJ2-7, so the J call may be wrong. This CDR3 has 14 residues. Germline V gene lookup returns CDR1 SQVTM and CDR2 ANQGSEA. CDR3: CSVDDREFPYEQYF. In DNA form, the CDR3 reads TGCAGCGTTGACGACAGGGAATTCCCCTACGAGCAGTACTTC.

This clonotype was seen a handful of times. V and J are TRBV7-2 and TRBJ2-1, with D unresolved. The CDR3 runs 13 residues. CDR1 and CDR2 from the germline V gene are SGHTA and FQGNSA. Trimming removed 1 base at V and 6 bases at J, with 7 bases between. In DNA form, the CDR3 reads TGTGCCAGCAGCTTAGTAGTACGCAATGAGCAGTTCTTC. This gives the protein CASSLVVRNEQFF.

This clonotype was seen a handful of times. This chain joins TRBV7-9 and TRBJ1-4; TRBD1 agrees at 9 bases. V was pared by 2 bases and J by 6 bases, with 4 bases of the junction left unmatched. Germline CDR1 SEHNR, CDR2 FQNEAQ (reference sequence). The CDR3 length is 15 residues. CDR3 sequence (DNA): TGTGCCAGCAGCTTACTGGGACAGGGTTATGAAAAACTGTTTTTT. Its translation: CASSLLGQGYEKLFF.

This rearrangement joins TRBV7-8 to TRBJ2-7; 12 bases line up with TRBD2. There are 21 residues in the CDR3. With V trimmed by 1 base and J by 4 bases, 20 bases remained unmatched. Germline loops: CDR1 SGHVS, CDR2 FQNEAQ. In DNA form, the CDR3 reads TGTGCCAGCAGCTTAGTAGTCGCGGTGCCTAGCGGGGGGGCCTTCGGTTACGAGCAGTACTTC. Its translation is CASSLVVAVPSGGAFGYEQYF.

This clonotype has just a few counts. The chain is built from TRBV3-1 and TRBJ2-1; D remains ambiguous. The length of the CDR3 is 15 residues. Germline V gives CDR1 LGHDT, CDR2 YNNKEL (reference sequence). Trimming pared 2 bases from V and 4 bases from J, leaving 12 bases between. In DNA, the CDR3 is TGTGCCAGCAGCCAACGGCAGTCCCTATACAATGAGCAGTTCTTC. Amino acid sequence: CASSQRQSLYNEQFF.

A word on this clonotype: This could be a read error, since a much larger clone is one nucleotide away. This chain connects TRBV20-1 to TRBJ2-7; tentative D call: TRBD2 (6 bases). The CDR3 runs 15 residues. Germline assignment: CDR1 DFQATT and CDR2 SNEGSKA (reference sequence). The ends were cut back, 0 bases at V and 3 bases at J, with 15 bases in the middle. CDR3 loop: CSARDNTGALYEQYF. The CDR3 coding sequence is TGCAGTGCTAGAGATAATACGGGAGCTCTCTACGAGCAGTACTTC.

The V call is TRBV20-1, the J call TRBJ1-4, with D uncertain. V gave up 0 bases and J gave up 0 bases, with 14 bases separating them. CDR3 length: 17 amino acids. CDR1 is DFQATT and CDR2 is SNEGSKA in the germline V gene (reference sequence). CDR3 loop: CSARDRGGWATNEKLFF. The CDR3 region has the DNA TGCAGTGCTAGAGACCGAGGCGGGTGGGCAACTAATGAAAAACTGTTTTTT.

The table lists this clonotype with a few counts. The V and J genes are TRBV20-1 and TRBJ2-7; 8 nucleotides line up with TRBD1. V lost 6 bases, J lost 4 bases, and 11 bases stayed unmatched. The V gene's germline CDR1 is DFQATT and CDR2 SNEGSKA (reference sequence). This CDR3 has 14 residues. CDR3 region: CSANRQGNPYEQYF. The CDR3 coding sequence is TGCAGTGCCAACCGACAGGGGAATCCATACGAGCAGTACTTC.